The 25 T cell receptor beta chains listed next were all sequenced from one sample in a study of spatial heterogeneity in lung cancer. Each CDR3 protein gets one entry after TCRdb re-called the 5' RACE reads with MiXCR. The table lists about 70,000 distinct CDR3 sequences, nearly 9% of them singletons. The time point is: blood at routine non-recurrence follow-up after resection. The material sequenced was PBMCs, taken at follow-up. Every receptor here comes from a female donor with early-stage non-small cell lung cancer.

This clonotype was observed a few times. This chain uses TRBV27 with TRBJ2-7; 10 positions match TRBD1. V dropped 4 bases and J dropped 4; count of bases not matched to a gene: 7. In germline, CDR1 is MNHEY, CDR2 SMNVEV (reference sequence). The CDR3 is 15 residues long. CDR3 region: CASSSADRGGYEQYF. The CDR3 DNA reads TGTGCCAGCAGTTCCGCGGACAGGGGGGGGTACGAGCAGTACTTC.

This clonotype was recorded many times. V and J are TRBV19 and TRBJ2-7; 8 bases are a match to TRBD1. Trimming took 3 bases from V and 2 from J; bases not matched to a gene: 3. The CDR3 contains 14 residues. Germline CDR1 is LNHDA and CDR2 is SQIVND (reference sequence). The CDR3 DNA is TGTGCCAGTAGTATCCGACAGGGGCCCTACGAGCAGTACTTC. This gives the protein CASSIRQGPYEQYF.

In its sample, this clonotype was seen many times. This chain connects TRBV11-2 to TRBJ1-2; TRBD1 might be the D (6 bases). The germline V and J ends were trimmed by 4 bases and 4 bases, with 7 bases remaining between them. This CDR3 is built from 12 residues. Germline V gene sequence: CDR1 SGHAT, CDR2 FQNNGV. This CDR3 is CASSSTGYGYTF. The CDR3 coding sequence is TGTGCCAGCAGCTCGACAGGCTATGGCTACACCTTC.

This clonotype was seen at least ten times. The CDR3: CASSQGGGRRSETQYF. The DNA of the CDR3 is TGTGCCAGCAGCCAAGGAGGGGGACGCCGTAGTGAGACCCAGTACTTC. This chain links TRBV3-1 with TRBJ2-5; TRBD1 is a possible D gene (6 bases). The CDR3 length is 16 residues. Looked up from germline, CDR1 is LGHDT and CDR2 is YNNKEL (reference sequence). Trimming removed 1 base at V and 5 bases at J, with 17 bases between.

Ten or more counts support this clonotype. The rearrangement uses TRBV5-1 and TRBJ2-1; no reliable D call. Germline loops: CDR1 SGHRS, CDR2 YFSETQ. Trimming pared 2 bases from V and 10 bases from J, leaving 16 bases between. This CDR3 is built from 14 residues. The DNA of the CDR3 is TGCGCCAGCAGCTTCTCGTCATATCCAGGCGAGCAGTTCTTC. As protein: CASSFSSYPGEQFF.

Details on this clonotype: A much larger clone lies one base from this, so it may be a read error. The rearrangement uses TRBV28 and TRBJ2-1; D call uncertain. V lost 7 bases and J lost 4, with 14 bases in between. The CDR3 is 14 amino acids. CDR1 and CDR2 (germline): MDHEN, SYDVKM. CDR3 coding DNA: TGTGCCAGCACCGACTGCGAAACGTACAATGAGCAGTTCTTC. It translates to CASTDCETYNEQFF.

Ten or more counts support this clonotype. The chain has TRBV5-8 and TRBJ1-2, with D unresolved. This CDR3 has 14 amino acids. Trimming took off 1 base at V and 8 bases at J, with 15 bases between the two ends. Looked up from germline, CDR1 is SGHTS and CDR2 is YDEGEE. The CDR3 region is CASSLRGSSLGYTF. For the CDR3, the DNA is TGTGCCAGCAGCTTGAGAGGTTCCAGCTTGGGCTACACCTTC.

This clonotype was recorded at least ten times. The V call is TRBV30, the J call TRBJ2-7, with D perhaps matching TRBD1 or TRBD2 (5 bases each). The germline V and J ends were trimmed by 2 bases and 2 bases, with 7 bases remaining between them. In germline, CDR1 is GTSNPN, CDR2 SVGIG (reference sequence). CDR3 size: 12 residues. The CDR3 nucleotides read TGTGCCTGGAGTCGGGACGCCTACGAGCAGTACTTC. Translation: CAWSRDAYEQYF. The full variable domain, rest sourced from reference TRBV30 and TRBJ2-7, is SQTIHQWPATLVQPVGSPLSLECTVEGTSNPNLYWYRQAAGRGLQLLFYSVGIGQISSEVPQNLSASRPQDRQFILSSKKLLLSDSGFYLCAWSRDAYEQYFGPGTRLTVT.

This clonotype was picked up many times. One junction end disagrees with the germline gene, perhaps due to a read error. V and J are TRBV5-6 and TRBJ2-1, with a possible D match to TRBD2 (5 bases). The CDR3 spans 14 residues. CDR1 is SGHDT, CDR2 YYEEEE, per germline. The CDR3 spells CASRLAVGDNEQFF. The CDR3 DNA follows: TGTGCCAGCAGATTGGCGGTCGGGGACAATGAGCAGTTCTTC.

This clonotype has at least ten counts. The chain uses TRBV24-1 and TRBJ2-3, with a possible D match to TRBD2 (6 bases). CDR3 size: 12 residues. Germline CDR1 KGHDR, CDR2 SFDVKD. V lost 9 bases, J lost 2 bases, and 8 bases lay in between. CDR3 sequence reads: CATGGATDTQYF. The DNA of the CDR3 is TGTGCCACCGGAGGGGCCACAGATACGCAGTATTTT.

The chain uses TRBV5-3 and TRBJ2-3, with D possibly TRBD2 on 6 matching bases. TRBV5-3 falls under the ORF class, with uncertain function. V was clipped by 0 bases and J by 2 bases, with 16 bases between them. CDR3 size: 17 residues. In DNA, the CDR3 is TGTGCCAGAAGCTTGGGTCGGGAGCTGTCCATCACAGATACGCAGTATTTT. Protein product: CARSLGRELSITDTQYF.

This clonotype was observed at least ten times. This sequence joins TRBV7-8 and TRBJ2-7; 9 bases are a match to TRBD2. CDR3 length equals 17 residues. The germline CDR1 and CDR2 sequences are SGHVS and FQNEAQ. V lost 4 bases to trimming and J lost 4 bases; unmatched junction nucleotides: 14. DNA of the CDR3: TGTGCCAGCAGCTCAAAAATAACTAGCGGGTTGAATTACGAGCAGTACTTC. It yields the protein CASSSKITSGLNYEQYF.

This clonotype was observed at least ten times. This chain uses TRBV6-6 with TRBJ1-6; D unclear. V dropped 6 bases and J dropped 6 bases, with 12 bases sitting between them. Germline V gene data show CDR1 as MNHNY and CDR2 as SVGAGI (reference sequence). The CDR3 runs to 14 residues. In nucleotides, the CDR3 is TGTGCCAGCAGCGGCGGCGAGGTTAATTCACCCCTCCACTTT. It is translated as CASSGGEVNSPLHF.

This clonotype showed up many times. The chain is built from TRBV2 and TRBJ2-2; D may be TRBD1 or TRBD2 (5 bases each). Germline V lookup: CDR1 SNHLY, CDR2 FYNNEI. The CDR3 is 14 amino acids. V dropped 6 bases and J dropped 4 bases, with 12 bases sitting between them. The DNA of the CDR3 is TGTGCCAGCAGAGGGACGGCGGGCACCGGGGAGCTGTTTTTT. Translated: CASRGTAGTGELFF. Complete variable domain (other parts from reference TRBV2 and TRBJ2-2): EPEVTQTPSHQVTQMGQEVILRCVPISNHLYFYWYRQILGQKVEFLVSFYNNEISEKSEIFDDQFSVERPDGSNFTLKIRSTKLEDSAMYFCASRGTAGTGELFFGEGSRLTVL.

Only a few counts were recorded for this clonotype. The chain links TRBV12-3 or TRBV12-4 to TRBJ1-1, with a weak D call TRBD1 (5 bases). The CDR3 consists of 15 residues. Trimming removed 3 bases at V and 4 bases at J, with 15 bases between. CDR3 sequence reads: CASSFGPGRGTEAFF. CDR3 nucleotides: TGTGCCAGCAGTTTTGGGCCAGGGCGCGGCACTGAAGCTTTCTTT.

This clonotype was detected many times. The gene calls are TRBV6-5 and TRBJ2-5; D remains ambiguous. Trimming took off 4 bases at V and 7 bases at J, with 16 bases between the two ends. Germline values: CDR1 MNHEY, CDR2 SVGAGI. The CDR3 contains 14 residues. The CDR3 region is CASSFYDAYGTQYF. CDR3 DNA: TGTGCCAGCAGTTTCTATGATGCATATGGGACCCAGTACTTC.

The chain combines TRBV20-1 with TRBJ2-7; 9 nucleotides agree with TRBD2. The germline gives CDR1 DFQATT, CDR2 SNEGSKA (reference sequence). V lost 0 bases, J lost 6 bases, and 24 bases stayed unmatched. This CDR3 has 20 residues. The CDR3 loop reads CSARDDNRLAGDPSSSEQYF. The CDR3 nucleotides are TGCAGTGCTAGAGATGATAATAGGTTAGCGGGAGACCCGAGCTCGTCCGAGCAGTACTTC.

This clonotype appeared a few times. The chain employs TRBV5-1 and TRBJ2-2; TRBD1 is a possible D gene (6 bases). Trimming stripped 5 bases from V and 6 bases from J, with 11 bases between. The germline CDR1 and CDR2 sequences are SGHRS and YFSETQ. There are 13 residues in the CDR3. As DNA, the CDR3 is TGCGCCAGCAGTTGGACAGTGGCCGGGGAGCTGTTTTTT. It codes for CASSWTVAGELFF.

The rearrangement uses TRBV11-2 and TRBJ2-7; TRBD2 matches 13 bases. The length of the CDR3 is 18 residues. Germline-derived CDR1 and CDR2 are SGHAT and FQNNGV. The J segment lost 4 bases and the V segment lost 6 bases, leaving 15 bases of the junction unmatched. The CDR3, as DNA: TGTGCCAGCAGAACCGGACTAGCGGGAGAGCCGTCCCCATACGAGCAGTACTTC. Translated: CASRTGLAGEPSPYEQYF.

The sample holds a few counts of this clonotype. The chain carries TRBV10-3 and TRBJ1-5, with D tentatively TRBD1 (5 bases). The germline CDR1 and CDR2 sequences are ENHRY and SYGVKD. This CDR3 region has 15 residues. The germline V and J ends were trimmed by 8 bases and 6 bases, with 20 bases remaining between them. CDR3 residues: CAIGEQGSLIQPQHF. The DNA of the CDR3 is TGTGCCATCGGCGAGCAGGGTAGTTTGATTCAGCCCCAGCATTTT.

This clonotype was found many times. The gene calls are TRBV28 and TRBJ1-5; 7 positions agree with TRBD1. Losses at the gene ends were 7 bases for V and 2 bases for J; bases not matched to a gene: 5. The germline gives CDR1 MDHEN, CDR2 SYDVKM. This CDR3 has 14 amino acids. CDR3 amino acids: CASTPGGGNQPQHF. CDR3 in DNA: TGTGCCAGCACCCCAGGGGGAGGCAATCAGCCCCAGCATTTT. The entire variable domain, with the rest obtained from reference TRBV28 and TRBJ1-5, is as follows: DVKVTQSSRYLVKRTGEKVFLECVQDMDHENMFWYRQDPGLGLRLIYFSYDVKMKEKGDIPEGYSVSREKKERFSLILESASTNQTSMYLCASTPGGGNQPQHFGDGTRLSIL.

The chain uses TRBV29-1 and TRBJ2-1; the D gene could be TRBD1 or TRBD2 (5 bases each). V was shortened by 4 bases and J by 8 bases, with 6 bases between the two germline ends. The CDR3 loop spans 10 amino acids. Germline CDR1 reads SQVTM; CDR2 reads ANQGSEA. CDR3 sequence (DNA): TGCAGCGTTGTGGGGGATGAGCAGTTCTTC. Encoded protein: CSVVGDEQFF.

The rearrangement uses TRBV7-9 and TRBJ1-5; D is possibly TRBD1 (6 bases). The CDR3 extends over 14 amino acids. The V end was cut by 5 bases, the J end by 1 base, with 9 bases between. Germline values: CDR1 SEHNR, CDR2 FQNEAQ (reference sequence). The CDR3: CASSLGQSNQPQHF. CDR3 bases: TGTGCCAGCAGCCTCGGACAGAGCAATCAGCCCCAGCATTTT. Full variable domain (rest looked up from reference TRBV7-9 and TRBJ1-5): DTGVSQNPRHKITKRGQNVTFRCDPISEHNRLYWYRQTLGQGPEFLTYFQNEAQLEKSRLLSDRFSAERPKGSFSTLEIQRTEQGDSAMYLCASSLGQSNQPQHFGDGTRLSIL.

This chain connects TRBV2 to TRBJ1-1; D is uncertain. The V gene lost 6 bases and the J gene lost 10 bases, with 12 bases spanning the gap. Per the germline V gene, CDR1 is SNHLY and CDR2 is FYNNEI. The CDR3 is 11 residues long. The chain's CDR3 is CASRIEVGAFF. CDR3 bases: TGTGCCAGCAGAATTGAGGTTGGAGCTTTCTTT.

This clonotype was seen a few times. The J gene is TRBJ1-6, the V gene TRBV5-1; 9 bases align to TRBD1. CDR3 length: 14 residues. Germline V lookup: CDR1 SGHRS, CDR2 YFSETQ. The ends lost 0 bases at V and 11 bases at J; junction bases unmatched: 3. The CDR3 nucleotides read TGCGCCAGCAGCTTGGAAGGACAGGGGACACCCCTCCACTTT. Translating it yields CASSLEGQGTPLHF.